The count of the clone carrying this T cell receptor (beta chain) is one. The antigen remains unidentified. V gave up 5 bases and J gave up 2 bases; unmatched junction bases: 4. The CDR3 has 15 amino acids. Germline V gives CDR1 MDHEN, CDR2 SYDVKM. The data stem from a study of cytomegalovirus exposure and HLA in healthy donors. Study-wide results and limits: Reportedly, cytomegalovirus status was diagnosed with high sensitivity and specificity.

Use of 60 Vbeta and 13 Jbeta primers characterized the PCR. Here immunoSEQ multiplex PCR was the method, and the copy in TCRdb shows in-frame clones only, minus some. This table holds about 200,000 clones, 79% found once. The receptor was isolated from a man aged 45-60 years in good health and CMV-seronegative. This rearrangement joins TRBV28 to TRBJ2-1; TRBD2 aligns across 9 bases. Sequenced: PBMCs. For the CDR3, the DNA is TGTGCCAGCAGTCTAGCGGGAACGACCTACAATGAGCAGTTCTTC. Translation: CASSLAGTTYNEQFF.